This TCR beta chain stems from a study of blood T cell repertoires in COVID-19. Overall study: The analysed material was cDNA or gDNA that came from T cells, B-cell-depleted T cells, or PBMCs.

Produced via immunoSEQ multiplex PCR; TCRdb's table is partial and in-frame only. The table records about 34,000 clones, over 90% of them present only once. CDR3 length: 15 residues. In germline, CDR1 is SGHTA, CDR2 FQGTGA. The V and J ends lost 0 bases and 8 bases, in that order; junction bases with no gene match: 5. The specimen sequenced was peripheral blood. The chain carries TRBV7-3 and TRBJ2-1; 9 nucleotides agree with TRBD1. The source of this sequence is a human donor in a cohort sampled during active COVID-19. This chain's CDR3 is CASSLTGQGSDEQFF. CDR3 bases: TGTGCCAGCAGCTTAACCGGACAGGGGAGCGATGAGCAGTTCTTC.